A single sample is the source of the 8 T cell receptor beta chains below, sequenced in a study of T cells in Graves' hyperthyroidism and ophthalmopathy (dated by TCRdb to the late 2010s). The library came from multiplex PCR. The reads were generated on an Illumina HiSeq 2000. The TCR beta CDR3 regions were amplified from the RNA transcripts. For the first round of RT-PCR on the TCR CDR3, the HTBI primer set was used together with the Qiagen OneStep RT-PCR kit. TCRdb trimmed the raw reads at Q25, called clones with MiXCR and kept productive beta chains. Rows with one shared CDR3 protein collapse into an entry with the most common genes and DNA. This sample lists about 700,000 distinct CDR3 sequences; less than 15% were detected once. The top ten clones comprise about 10% of the sample. Sequenced sample: blood. These receptor sequences come from a woman aged 18-29 years with Graves' hyperthyroidism.

This clonotype was picked up many times. This chain connects TRBV11-2 to TRBJ2-1; D remains ambiguous. The CDR3 totals 8 residues. Germline-derived CDR1 and CDR2 are SGHAT and FQNNGV. V was trimmed by 9 bases and J by 12 bases, leaving 6 bases between them. The CDR3 nucleotides read TGTGCCAGTACCGGGCAGTTCTTC. It encodes CASTGQFF.

In its sample, this clonotype was seen many times. The CDR3 spells CAWSPGSGSYEQYF. DNA of the CDR3: TGTGCCTGGAGTCCCGGTTCGGGCTCCTACGAGCAGTACTTC. This sequence joins TRBV30 and TRBJ2-7, with no clear D. V dropped 2 bases and J dropped 0 bases, with 11 bases sitting between them. The germline V gene encodes CDR1 GTSNPN and CDR2 SVGIG (reference sequence). CDR3 length: 14 amino acids.

This clonotype was recorded many times. The J gene is TRBJ2-1, the V gene TRBV2; D is perhaps TRBD1 (6 bases). The germline CDR1 and CDR2 sequences are SNHLY and FYNNEI. The CDR3 consists of 15 residues. V was trimmed by 6 bases and J by 3 bases, leaving 15 bases between them. The CDR3 region is CASRERDNFYNEQFF. For the CDR3, the DNA is TGTGCCAGCAGGGAACGGGACAATTTCTACAATGAGCAGTTCTTC. Variable domain in full (rest from reference TRBV2 and TRBJ2-1): EPEVTQTPSHQVTQMGQEVILRCVPISNHLYFYWYRQILGQKVEFLVSFYNNEISEKSEIFDDQFSVERPDGSNFTLKIRSTKLEDSAMYFCASRERDNFYNEQFFGPGTRLTVL.

This clonotype was counted between two and nine times. The chain carries TRBV24-1 and TRBJ2-3; no clear D gene. V was cut by 2 bases and J by 8 bases, with 19 bases left in between. The CDR3 contains 16 residues. Looked up from germline, CDR1 is KGHDR and CDR2 is SFDVKD. In DNA form, the CDR3 reads TGTGCCACCAGTGATTCGCGCTCTTCGTCTTTGGGTACGCAGTATTTT. This sequence encodes CATSDSRSSSLGTQYF.

This clonotype appeared a few times. J is TRBJ1-4 and V is TRBV20-1, with 7 nucleotides matching TRBD1. V was pared by 1 base and J by 5 bases, with 4 bases of the junction left unmatched. Germline lookup yields CDR1 DFQATT and CDR2 SNEGSKA (reference sequence). This CDR3 has 14 amino acids. The CDR3 bases are TGCAGTGCTAGAGCCGGGACAGAAAATGAAAAACTGTTTTTT. It encodes CSARAGTENEKLFF.

The count of this clonotype is one. The CDR3 region is CASSPPHAGFSSYEQYF. The CDR3 DNA follows: TGTGCCAGCAGCCCCCCCCATGCAGGGTTCAGCTCCTACGAGCAGTACTTC. This chain joins TRBV7-9 and TRBJ2-7; TRBD1 is a possible D gene (5 bases). Germline V gene lookup returns CDR1 SEHNR and CDR2 FQNEAQ (reference sequence). V was pared by 5 bases and J by 0 bases, with 20 bases between. This CDR3 is built from 17 residues.

In its sample, this clonotype was seen a few times. The chain combines TRBV5-1 with TRBJ1-3; D gene ambiguous. Trimming removed 0 bases from V and 1 base from J, with 8 bases in between. The CDR3 sequence is 15 residues long. CDR1 and CDR2 from the germline V gene are SGHRS and YFSETQ. The CDR3 region has the DNA TGCGCCAGCAGCTTGGACCCCCTTTCTGGAAACACCATATATTTT. It translates to CASSLDPLSGNTIYF.

This clonotype was detected only a few times. The chain is built from TRBV4-1 and TRBJ2-1, with D perhaps TRBD2 (5 bases). Germline V gene sequence: CDR1 MGHRA, CDR2 YSYEKL. Trimming took 3 bases from V and 3 from J, leaving 24 bases between them. The CDR3 has 19 amino acids. The CDR3 region has the DNA TGCGCCAGCAGCCACAACTTAGCGACCGGGCCGTCGTTCTACAATGAGCAGTTCTTC. Protein sequence: CASSHNLATGPSFYNEQFF.